A selection of T cell receptor beta chains follows, all from one sample in a study of naive and memory T cell subsets. TCRdb re-derived calls from the UMI-ligation and nested PCR reads in MiXCR, one entry per CDR3 protein. The sample comprises roughly 98,000 distinct CDR3 sequences, 5.5% to 8.5% of which are singletons, and around 1.5% rests with the top ten. Sample: central memory CD4+ T cells from blood. The receptors derive from a human donor in good health. CDR3s include the opening cysteine and the closing phenylalanine or tryptophan. D genes are given only for firm matches. Some rows mark clone size as missing; the rest say once, few, many or name a class of expanded clone.

TRBV7-9,.,TRBJ2-5,TRBD2,CASSFGLAAQETQYF,TGTGCCAGCAGCTTCGGACTAGCGGCGCAAGAGACCCAGTACTTC
TRBV12-3/TRBV12-4,.,TRBJ2-5,.,CASSFREQETQYF,TGTGCCAGCAGTTTCCGGGAGCAAGAGACCCAGTACTTC
TRBV20-1,.,TRBJ2-1,TRBD1,CSATSGTGVNEQFF,TGCAGTGCTACCTCCGGGACAGGGGTCAATGAGCAGTTCTTC
TRBV19,.,TRBJ1-1,TRBD1,CASSAGTASLNTEAFF,TGTGCCAGTAGTGCCGGGACAGCTTCATTGAACACTGAAGCTTTCTTT
TRBV12-3/TRBV12-4,many,TRBJ2-1,TRBD2,CASSGGGDEQFF,TGTGCCAGCAGCGGCGGGGGAGATGAGCAGTTCTTC
TRBV20-1,many,TRBJ2-7,.,CSARDFSGVTYEQYF,TGCAGTGCTAGAGATTTTTCGGGAGTAACCTACGAGCAGTACTTC
TRBV6-6,many,TRBJ1-5,TRBD1,CASSYPPKGQGYTGNQPQHF,TGTGCCAGCAGTTACCCCCCGAAGGGACAGGGATATACGGGCAATCAGCCCCAGCATTTT
TRBV7-9,many,TRBJ1-1,.,CASISAVGARRNTEAFF,TGTGCCAGCATTTCTGCGGTGGGGGCGCGGCGTAACACTGAAGCTTTCTTT
TRBV28,few,TRBJ2-1,.,CASSSQWLGQFF,TGTGCCAGCAGTTCGCAGTGGCTAGGGCAGTTCTTC
TRBV18,many,TRBJ1-6,.,CASSPRRAYNSPLHF,TGTGCCAGCTCACCTAGGAGGGCCTATAATTCACCCCTCCACTTT
TRBV12-3/TRBV12-4,many,TRBJ1-6,.,CASSLMDRDSPLHF,TGTGCCAGCAGTTTAATGGATAGGGATTCACCCCTCCACTTT
TRBV30,few,TRBJ2-2,.,CAWAPTVTGELFF,TGTGCCTGGGCCCCGACAGTCACCGGGGAGCTGTTTTTT
TRBV11-2,.,TRBJ2-5,.,CASSLGASETQYF,TGTGCCAGCAGCTTAGGGGCATCGGAGACCCAGTACTTC
TRBV7-9,many,TRBJ2-1,.,CASHRVGGYNEQFF,TGTGCCAGTCACCGTGTAGGGGGCTACAATGAGCAGTTCTTC
TRBV29-1,many,TRBJ1-1,TRBD1,CSVAIGTGLNEAFF,TGCAGCGTTGCTATAGGGACAGGGCTTAATGAAGCTTTCTTT
TRBV7-9,.,TRBJ1-3,.,CASSFGIGSSGNTIYF,TGTGCCAGCAGCTTCGGTATCGGGAGCTCTGGAAACACCATATATTTT
TRBV24-1,many,TRBJ2-7,TRBD1,CATSDAGTGTGEQYF,TGTGCCACCAGTGACGCCGGGACAGGGACAGGCGAGCAGTACTTC
TRBV15,few,TRBJ2-2,.,CATSRLGASAYTGELFF,TGTGCCACCAGCAGGCTTGGGGCTAGCGCCTACACCGGGGAGCTGTTTTTT